The 5 T cell receptor beta chains below come from one sample, sequenced in a study of beta chain features in type 1 diabetes. Study-level points and caveats: For Type 1 diabetes patients, all four CD4+ subsets carried TCRB CDR3s that were moderately but significantly shorter.

These receptors have no known antigen. Expressed TCRB transcripts were sequenced after all isolated RNA was converted to cDNA. Using immunoSEQ multiplex PCR, the repertoire was profiled, and TCRdb retains in-frame clones only, with some absent. The sample contains hundreds of thousands of clones, 10% to 15% of which appear only once. Sample: naive CD4+ T cells from blood. The origin of the receptors is a man between 18 and 35 years old with type 1 diabetes.

V gene TRBV7-6 combines with J gene TRBJ2-1; 7 bases fit TRBD1. The V gene's germline CDR1 is SGHVS and CDR2 FNYEAQ. This CDR3 has 15 residues. V dropped 5 bases and J dropped 5; count of bases not matched to a gene: 9. Written as DNA, the CDR3 is TGTGCCAGCAGCCGGCCGGGACAGTTAGACAATGAGCAGTTCTTC. Translation gives CASSRPGQLDNEQFF. Variable domain in full (rest from reference TRBV7-6 and TRBJ2-1): GAGVSQSPRYKVTKRGQDVALRCDPISGHVSLYWYRQALGQGPEFLTYFNYEAQQDKSGLPNDRFSAERPEGSISTLTIQRTEQRDSAMYRCASSRPGQLDNEQFFGPGTRLTVL.

A few counts support this clone. J is TRBJ2-1 and V is TRBV12-5, with 9 bases matching TRBD1. CDR3 length equals 16 residues. With 5 bases clipped from V and 6 bases from J, the junction kept 11 bases outside the gene matches. Germline V gene sequence: CDR1 LGHNT, CDR2 FRNRAP. CDR3 loop: CASGPGQGTWINEQFF. CDR3 DNA: TGTGCTAGTGGTCCGGGACAGGGTACTTGGATCAATGAGCAGTTCTTC.

V and J are TRBV4-1 and TRBJ2-7; D possibly matches TRBD1 or TRBD2 (5 bases each). The V gene's germline CDR1 is MGHRA and CDR2 YSYEKL. With 0 bases removed from V and 5 bases from J, the gap between germline ends came to 14 bases. The CDR3 totals 15 residues. CDR3 coding DNA: TGCGCCAGCAGCCAAGATGAGGGGAATTGGGACGAGCAGTACTTC. Residues: CASSQDEGNWDEQYF.

J is TRBJ2-7 and V is TRBV6-5; D unresolved. Germline-derived CDR1 and CDR2 are MNHEY and SVGAGI. V shed 4 bases and J shed 5 bases, with 6 bases lying between them. The CDR3 covers 11 residues. CDR3 amino acids: CASSFSHEQYF. In DNA form, the CDR3 reads TGTGCCAGCAGTTTTAGCCACGAGCAGTACTTC.

This clone appeared a few times. The chain joins TRBV11-3 to TRBJ1-1, with TRBD1 as a possible D gene (5 bases). The V end was cut by 5 bases, the J end by 4 bases, with 11 bases between. CDR1 SGHNT and CDR2 YENEEA come from the germline V gene. The CDR3 runs 13 residues. The CDR3 reads CASSPFGGTEAFF. The CDR3 DNA reads as TGTGCCAGCAGCCCATTCGGGGGCACTGAAGCTTTCTTT.